The entry below describes one T cell receptor beta chain. Assay used: immunoSEQ multiplex PCR; TCRdb lists only in-frame clones, some missing. The repertoire has 290,000 or so clones, almost 90% of them found once; the top ten carry approximately 4.3%. CDR1 and CDR2 (germline): MGHDK, SYGVNS. The germline V and J ends were trimmed by 3 bases and 3 bases, with 15 bases remaining between them. The CDR3 has 15 amino acids. The data stem from a study of blood T cell repertoires in COVID-19. The overall study: PBMCs, B-cell-depleted T cells, or T cells were the source of the cDNA or gDNA that made up the material.

V gene TRBV25-1 combines with J gene TRBJ2-7; tentative D call: TRBD1 (6 bases). Source material: PBMCs or T cells enriched from blood (not recorded which). The receptor's source is a young woman with acute COVID-19. CDR3 in amino acids: CASSDADRNYYEQYF. The CDR3 bases are TGTGCCAGCAGTGACGCGGACAGAAATTACTACGAGCAGTACTTC.